This T cell receptor beta chain was sequenced for a study of identical twins. Regarding the study as a whole: Invariant MAIT and iNKT cells may have partly biased zero-insertion analyses. The more abundant beta clonotypes in cord blood had fewer insertions, and memory repertoires did not show this. Without tracking the same donors, conclusions rested on cross-sectional statistical analysis.

With respect to this clonotype: Its antigen is not identified. Its ends do not fully match the called genes, so a read error is possible.

cDNA carried unique molecular identifiers, and a universal primer site was added by template switching. MiXCR was run by TCRdb on the 5' RACE reads, yielding one entry per CDR3 protein. The sample shows about 920,000 distinct CDR3 sequences, roughly an eighth of them seen only once. Germline V gene sequence: CDR1 MDHEN, CDR2 SYDVKM. The length of the CDR3 is 14 residues. The same data also contributed to another study, on yellow fever vaccine responses in identical twins.

This TCR derives from a woman under 30 in good health. Sequencing was carried out using PBMCs. The genes are TRBV28 and TRBJ2-5, with a tentative D call TRBD1 (6 bases). The CDR3 is CASSIIRGQGTQYF. The CDR3 DNA is TGTGCCAGCAGCATCATCCGGGGACAAGGGACCCAGTACTTC.